This TCR beta chain is from a study of coeliac disease (dated by TCRdb to about 2022). Regarding the study in general: Small intestinal lymphocyte fractions from coeliac and non-coeliac patients were analysed in the study using next-generation sequencing of rearranged TRB and TRG CDR3 regions. The study set out to describe the TR repertoires of small intestinal T cells in active coeliac disease, refractory type I coeliac disease, and coeliac disease treated with a gluten-free diet. Of the roughly 30 patients in the full study, around 22 had coeliac disease confirmed by serology and 8 were controls with non-small intestinal disorders. TRB sequencing worked for samples from roughly 30 subjects, and these included fewer than 25 paired bulk unsorted intraepithelial and lamina propria cell samples.

Results the study describes overall, beyond this receptor: Published gliadin-specific TRB sequences were found in about 50% of the 18 coeliac lamina propria samples but in only 1 of 6 controls. For the most part, TRB repertoires were private, with most amino acid sequences found in only one sample, and V-gene usage showed no significant difference across disease groups. TRB and TRG repertoires of active coeliac intraepithelial and lamina propria samples showed lower clonality than controls, suggesting recruitment of diverse T cells. Separating intraepithelial cells from lamina propria cells did not give high-purity fractions, so cross-contamination between the two compartments may have occurred. In the authors' view, the approach was unsuitable for unbiased detection of gliadin-specific T cells, since gliadin-specific T cells are scarce and rarely shared between patients.

To note about this clone: Its recognized antigen is unknown. No qualities accompany the bases; no much larger clone lies one base away.

Aliquots of 500,000 cells were frozen in DMSO/FBS in liquid nitrogen, and a single aliquot per fraction was used for sequencing. Every one of the 30 study patients had an endoscopy and a small intestinal biopsy. Once intraepithelial cells had been isolated, the leftover biopsy tissue was digested with collagenase to release lamina propria cells. Genomic DNA was extracted from frozen unsorted cell fractions with the Qiagen DNeasy blood extraction kit. The library relied on the immunoSEQ multiplex PCR assay. The TR loci were subjected to amplification by multiplexed PCR, for which V gene segments served as targets of the forward primers and J gene segments as targets of the reverse primers. The Illumina HiSeq System was used to sequence the amplified CDR3 regions. The paper's processing steps were these. Closely related reads were merged by a nearest-neighbour algorithm to remove PCR and sequencing errors and to collapse the data into unique sequences. Repertoires were summarised by clonality and by T cell density, defined as TR molecules per amount of genomic DNA input. CDR3 amino acid sequences present in at least 80% of unsorted samples were defined as public TRs and were then tested for differential abundance between coeliac and control samples. Each lamina propria sample was queried against a list of a few hundred published gliadin-specific TRB sequences. Differences in clonality and density between disease groups were tested by Kruskal-Wallis tests, followed by Dunn post-tests. TCRdb provides this immuneACCESS table in a form limited to in-frame rearrangements. Some clones are lacking; in checked studies, under half of them reflect an unresolved V gene, and why the rest are absent is not known. The V and J calls and clone size were taken over from that table, and D and trimming were inferred from the DNA. The sample table lists roughly 4,100 clones, 60% to 65% of them with a count of one. Around 25% of the sample is held by the ten biggest clonotypes.

Sequenced material: lymphocytes from the gut lamina propria. The cell subset or site label for this specimen denotes: lamina propria cell (LPC) fraction of small intestinal biopsy. This TCR derives from a woman aged 25 to 39 without celiac disease.

The nucleotide sequence is TGTGCCAGCAGCCAGGGGGCCAGGGCAGCCAATGAGCAGTTCTTC. Translated, this is CASSQGARAANEQFF. Here the chain combines TRBV7-9 and TRBJ2-1; 8 middle bases align to TRBD1. Including the terminal cysteine and phenylalanine, the CDR3 comprises 15 residues. The kept DNA is CDR3 alone, 45 bases in frame from the first base. V is trimmed back by 5 bases and J by 6 bases, and the junction contains 9 bases that no gene match accounts for. Via the germline V gene (reference sequence), CDR1 is SEHNR and CDR2 FQNEAQ.